This record looks at one TCR beta chain sequence and its context. The data were obtained in a study of blood T cell repertoires in COVID-19. On the study more broadly: Whether acute or convalescent, the COVID-19 samples came from the United States, Italy and Spain.

Germline lookup yields CDR1 MGHDK and CDR2 SYGVNS. There are 15 residues in the CDR3. The ends lost 6 bases at V and 5 bases at J; junction bases unmatched: 6. Original data processing: Amplification of reference gene primers was used by the study to estimate nucleated cell counts. This table comes from immunoSEQ multiplex PCR, and its TCRdb copy is limited to in-frame clones, with some not included. V, J and clone size reflect that table, while D and trimming were determined from the DNA. This table holds 90,000 to 130,000 clones, 82% found once. The sample taken for sequencing was peripheral blood. This TCR derives from a man between 65 and 79 years old with acute or convalescent COVID-19. The V gene is TRBV25-1, the J gene TRBJ2-1; 11 positions match TRBD1. As DNA, the CDR3 is TGTGCCAGCAGGGCCCGGGACAGGGGGAACAATGAGCAGTTCTTC. This encodes CASRARDRGNNEQFF. Variable domain in full (rest from reference TRBV25-1 and TRBJ2-1): EADIYQTPRYLVIGTGKKITLECSQTMGHDKMYWYQQDPGMELHLIHYSYGVNSTEKGDLSSESTVSRIRTEHFPLTLESARPSHTSQYLCASRARDRGNNEQFFGPGTRLTVL.